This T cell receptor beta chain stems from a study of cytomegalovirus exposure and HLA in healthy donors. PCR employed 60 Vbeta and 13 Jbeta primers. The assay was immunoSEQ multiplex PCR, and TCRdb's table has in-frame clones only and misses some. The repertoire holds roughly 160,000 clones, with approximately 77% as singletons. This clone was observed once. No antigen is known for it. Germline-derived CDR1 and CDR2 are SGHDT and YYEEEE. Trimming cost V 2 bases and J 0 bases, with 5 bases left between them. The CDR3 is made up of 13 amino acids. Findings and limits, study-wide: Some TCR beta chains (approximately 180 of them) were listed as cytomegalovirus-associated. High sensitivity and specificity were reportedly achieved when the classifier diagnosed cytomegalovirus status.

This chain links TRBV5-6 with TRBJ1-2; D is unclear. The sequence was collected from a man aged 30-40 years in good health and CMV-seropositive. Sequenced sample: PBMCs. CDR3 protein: CASSFGANYGYTF. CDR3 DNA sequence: TGTGCCAGCAGCTTCGGGGCTAACTATGGCTACACCTTC. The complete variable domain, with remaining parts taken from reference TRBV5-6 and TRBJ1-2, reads DAGVTQSPTHLIKTRGQQVTLRCSPKSGHDTVSWYQQALGQGPQFIFQYYEEEERQRGNFPDRFSGHQFPNYSSELNVNALLLGDSALYLCASSFGANYGYTFGSGTRLTVV.